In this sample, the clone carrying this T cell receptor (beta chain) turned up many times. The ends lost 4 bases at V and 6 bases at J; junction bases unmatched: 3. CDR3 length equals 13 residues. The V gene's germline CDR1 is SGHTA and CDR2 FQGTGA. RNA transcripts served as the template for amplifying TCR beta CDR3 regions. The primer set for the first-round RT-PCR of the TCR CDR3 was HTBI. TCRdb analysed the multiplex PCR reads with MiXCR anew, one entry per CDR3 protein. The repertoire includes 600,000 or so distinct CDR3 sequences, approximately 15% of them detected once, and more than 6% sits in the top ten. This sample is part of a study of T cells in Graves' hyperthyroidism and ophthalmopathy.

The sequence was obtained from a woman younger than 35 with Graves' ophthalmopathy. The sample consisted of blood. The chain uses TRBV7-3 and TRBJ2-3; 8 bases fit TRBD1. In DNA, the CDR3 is TGTGCCAGCAGCTCGACAGGGGTGGATACGCAGTATTTT. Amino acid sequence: CASSSTGVDTQYF.